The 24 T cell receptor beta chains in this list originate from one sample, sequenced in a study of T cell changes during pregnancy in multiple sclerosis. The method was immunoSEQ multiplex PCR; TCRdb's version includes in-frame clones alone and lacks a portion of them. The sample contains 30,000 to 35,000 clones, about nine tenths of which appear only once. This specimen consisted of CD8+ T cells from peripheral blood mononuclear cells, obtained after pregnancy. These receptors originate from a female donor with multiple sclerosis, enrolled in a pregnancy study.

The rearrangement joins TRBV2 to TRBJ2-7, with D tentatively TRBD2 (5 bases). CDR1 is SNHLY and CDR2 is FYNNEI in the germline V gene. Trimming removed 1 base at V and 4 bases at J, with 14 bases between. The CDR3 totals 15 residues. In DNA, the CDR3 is TGTGCCAGCAGTGAAGGGACGAGGGAATGGTACGAGCAGTACTTC. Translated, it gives CASSEGTREWYEQYF.

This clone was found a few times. DNA of the CDR3: TGTGCCAGCAGTGAAGGGACAGACACAGATACGCAGTATTTT. Translated, it gives CASSEGTDTDTQYF. The chain employs TRBV6-4 and TRBJ2-3; 7 bases match TRBD1. This CDR3 has 14 amino acids. Unmatched junction bases numbered 2, after V lost 3 bases and J lost 2 bases. The V gene's germline CDR1 is MRHNA and CDR2 SNTAGT.

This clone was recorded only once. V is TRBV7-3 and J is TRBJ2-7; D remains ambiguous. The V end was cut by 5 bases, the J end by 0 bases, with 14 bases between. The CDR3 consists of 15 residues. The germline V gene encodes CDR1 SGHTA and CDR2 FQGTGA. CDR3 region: CASSPLGRSSYEQYF. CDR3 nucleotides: TGTGCCAGCAGCCCCCTAGGAAGGAGCTCCTACGAGCAGTACTTC.

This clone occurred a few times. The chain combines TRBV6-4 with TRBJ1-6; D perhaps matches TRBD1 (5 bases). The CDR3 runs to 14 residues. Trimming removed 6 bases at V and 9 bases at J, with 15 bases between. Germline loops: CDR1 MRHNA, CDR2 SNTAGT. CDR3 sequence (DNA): TGTGCCAGCAGCGTGGACACGGGGGGTTCACCCCTCCACTTT. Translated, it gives CASSVDTGGSPLHF.

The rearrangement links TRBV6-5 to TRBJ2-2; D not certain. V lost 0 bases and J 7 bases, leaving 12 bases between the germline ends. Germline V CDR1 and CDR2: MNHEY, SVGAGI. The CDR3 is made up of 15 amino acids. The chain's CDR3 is CASSYSISHGGELFF. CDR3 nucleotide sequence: TGTGCCAGCAGTTACTCGATATCCCACGGCGGGGAGCTGTTTTTT.

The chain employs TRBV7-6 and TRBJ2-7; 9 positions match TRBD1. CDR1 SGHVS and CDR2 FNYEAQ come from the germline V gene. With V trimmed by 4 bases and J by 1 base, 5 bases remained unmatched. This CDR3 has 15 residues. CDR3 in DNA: TGTGCCAGCAGCTCCACCGGGACAGGGTCCTACGAGCAGTACTTC. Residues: CASSSTGTGSYEQYF.

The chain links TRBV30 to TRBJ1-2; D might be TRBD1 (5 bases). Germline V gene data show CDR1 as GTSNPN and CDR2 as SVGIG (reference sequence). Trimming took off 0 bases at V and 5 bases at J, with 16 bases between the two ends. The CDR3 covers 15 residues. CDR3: CAWSVKVGRGYGYTF. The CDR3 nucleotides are TGTGCCTGGAGTGTAAAAGTCGGTCGGGGGTATGGCTACACCTTC.

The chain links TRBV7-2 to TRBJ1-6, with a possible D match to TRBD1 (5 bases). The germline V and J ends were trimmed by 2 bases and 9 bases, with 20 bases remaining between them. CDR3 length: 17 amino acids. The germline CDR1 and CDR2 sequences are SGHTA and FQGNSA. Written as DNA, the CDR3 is TGTGCCAGCAGCTTAAACCCGACGACAGAGCCTAGTTCACCCCTCCACTTT. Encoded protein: CASSLNPTTEPSSPLHF.

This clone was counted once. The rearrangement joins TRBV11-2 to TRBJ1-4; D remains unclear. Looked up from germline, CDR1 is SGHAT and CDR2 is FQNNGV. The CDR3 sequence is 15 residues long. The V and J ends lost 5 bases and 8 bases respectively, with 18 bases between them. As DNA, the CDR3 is TGTGCCAGCAGCAATAGACCCCAAACGGGAGAAAAACTGTTTTTT. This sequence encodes CASSNRPQTGEKLFF. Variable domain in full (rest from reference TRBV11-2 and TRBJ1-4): EAGVAQSPRYKIIEKRQSVAFWCNPISGHATLYWYQQILGQGPKLLIQFQNNGVVDDSQLPKDRFSAERLKGVDSTLKIQPAKLEDSAVYLCASSNRPQTGEKLFFGSGTQLSVL.

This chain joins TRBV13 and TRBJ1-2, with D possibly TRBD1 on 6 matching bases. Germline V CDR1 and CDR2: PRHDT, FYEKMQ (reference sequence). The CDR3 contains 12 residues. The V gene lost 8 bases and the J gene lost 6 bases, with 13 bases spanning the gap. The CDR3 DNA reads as TGTGCCAGCTCTGTCGGGGGGCATGGCTACACCTTC. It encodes CASSVGGHGYTF.

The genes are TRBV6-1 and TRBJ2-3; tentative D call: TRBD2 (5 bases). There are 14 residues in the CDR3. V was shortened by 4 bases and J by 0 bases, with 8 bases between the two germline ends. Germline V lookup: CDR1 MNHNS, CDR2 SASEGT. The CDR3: CASSGTGSTDTQYF. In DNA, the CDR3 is TGTGCCAGCAGTGGAACGGGGAGCACAGATACGCAGTATTTT.

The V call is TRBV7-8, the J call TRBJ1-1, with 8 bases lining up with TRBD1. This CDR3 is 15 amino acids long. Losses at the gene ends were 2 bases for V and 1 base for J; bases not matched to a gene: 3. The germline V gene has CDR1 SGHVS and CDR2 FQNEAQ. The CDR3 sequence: CASSLLQGGNTEAFF. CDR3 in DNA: TGTGCCAGCAGCTTATTACAGGGGGGGAACACTGAAGCTTTCTTT.

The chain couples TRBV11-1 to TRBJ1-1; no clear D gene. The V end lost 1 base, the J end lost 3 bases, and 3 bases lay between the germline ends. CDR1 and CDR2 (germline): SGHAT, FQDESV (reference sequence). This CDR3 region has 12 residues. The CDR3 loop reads CASSLDYTEAFF. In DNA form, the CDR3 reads TGTGCCAGCAGCTTAGACTACACTGAAGCTTTCTTT.

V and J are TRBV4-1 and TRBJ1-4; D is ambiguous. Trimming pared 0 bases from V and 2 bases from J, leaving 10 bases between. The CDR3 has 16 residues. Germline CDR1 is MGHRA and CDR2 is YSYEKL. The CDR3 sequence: CASSQEIPGTNEKLFF. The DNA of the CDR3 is TGCGCCAGCAGCCAAGAAATCCCGGGGACTAATGAAAAACTGTTTTTT.

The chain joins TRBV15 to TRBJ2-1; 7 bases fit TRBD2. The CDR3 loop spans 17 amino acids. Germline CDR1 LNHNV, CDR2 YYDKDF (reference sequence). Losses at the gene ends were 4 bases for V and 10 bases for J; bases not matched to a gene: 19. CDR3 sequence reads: CATSKSLASGTVGEQFF. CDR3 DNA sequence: TGTGCCACCAGCAAGTCCCTAGCTAGCGGTACGGTAGGGGAGCAGTTCTTC. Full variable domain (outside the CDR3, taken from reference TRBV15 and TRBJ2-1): DAMVIQNPRYQVTQFGKPVTLSCSQTLNHNVMYWYQQKSSQAPKLLFHYYDKDFNNEADTPDNFQSRRPNTSFCFLDIRSPGLGDTAMYLCATSKSLASGTVGEQFFGPGTRLTVL.

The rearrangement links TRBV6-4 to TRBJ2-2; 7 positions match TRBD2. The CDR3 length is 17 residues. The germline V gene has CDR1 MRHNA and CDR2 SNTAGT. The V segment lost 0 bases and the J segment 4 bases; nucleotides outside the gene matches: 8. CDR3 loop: CASSDSIGGSGTGELFF. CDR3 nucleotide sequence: TGTGCCAGCAGTGACTCGATCGGGGGGTCGGGCACCGGGGAGCTGTTTTTT.

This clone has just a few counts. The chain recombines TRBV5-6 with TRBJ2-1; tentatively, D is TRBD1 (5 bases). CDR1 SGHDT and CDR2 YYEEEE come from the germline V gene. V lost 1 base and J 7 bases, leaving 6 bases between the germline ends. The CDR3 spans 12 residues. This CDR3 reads CASSLSGNEQFF. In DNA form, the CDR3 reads TGTGCCAGCAGCTTGTCAGGGAATGAGCAGTTCTTC.

The CDR3 region has the DNA TGTGCCAGCAGCTTTCCAGGGTTATACACTGAAGCTTTCTTT. Translated: CASSFPGLYTEAFF. The chain recombines TRBV7-2 with TRBJ1-1; tentative D call: TRBD1 (5 bases). From germline, CDR1 is SGHTA and CDR2 FQGNSA. CDR3 size: 14 residues. V was clipped by 3 bases and J by 3 bases, with 11 bases between them.

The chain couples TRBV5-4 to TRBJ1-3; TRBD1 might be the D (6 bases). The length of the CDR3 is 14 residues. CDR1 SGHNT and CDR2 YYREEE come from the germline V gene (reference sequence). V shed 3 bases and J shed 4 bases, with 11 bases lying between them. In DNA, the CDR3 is TGTGCCAGCAGCTCCACAGGGTCAGGAAACACCATATATTTT. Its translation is CASSSTGSGNTIYF.

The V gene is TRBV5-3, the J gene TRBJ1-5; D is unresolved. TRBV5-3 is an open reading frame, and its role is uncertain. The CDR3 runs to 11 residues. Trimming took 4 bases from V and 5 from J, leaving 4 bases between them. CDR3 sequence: CARSRDQPQHF. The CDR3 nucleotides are TGTGCCAGAAGCCGCGATCAGCCCCAGCATTTT.

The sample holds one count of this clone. Here the CDR3 reads CATSTFRGTTYEQYF. The CDR3 DNA follows: TGTGCCACCAGCACCTTTAGGGGGACAACCTACGAGCAGTACTTC. The chain has TRBV15 and TRBJ2-7; D might be TRBD1 (6 bases). This CDR3 is 15 amino acids long. Germline V gives CDR1 LNHNV, CDR2 YYDKDF (reference sequence). Trimming took 4 bases from V and 2 from J, leaving 15 bases between them.

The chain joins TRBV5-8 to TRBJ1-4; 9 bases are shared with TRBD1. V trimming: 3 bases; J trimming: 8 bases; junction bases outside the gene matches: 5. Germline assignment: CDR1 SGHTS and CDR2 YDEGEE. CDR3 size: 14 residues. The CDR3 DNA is TGTGCCAGCAGCTCAGGACAGGGGAAGGAAAAACTGTTTTTT. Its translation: CASSSGQGKEKLFF.

The CDR3 bases are TGTGCCAGCAGCCCCGACGGACTTAATGAAAAACTGTTTTTT. Protein sequence: CASSPDGLNEKLFF. The gene calls are TRBV6-6 and TRBJ1-4; no clear D. There are 14 residues in the CDR3. Germline lookup yields CDR1 MNHNY and CDR2 SVGAGI (reference sequence). The germline V and J ends were trimmed by 6 bases and 4 bases, with 12 bases remaining between them.

This CDR3 reads CASSDDRCVQINEKLFF. In DNA, the CDR3 is TGTGCCAGCAGTGACGATCGGTGTGTACAGATTAATGAAAAACTGTTTTTT. This chain uses TRBV6-4 with TRBJ1-4; D not resolved. Germline loops: CDR1 MRHNA, CDR2 SNTAGT. V shed 2 bases and J shed 4 bases, with 17 bases lying between them. There are 17 residues in the CDR3.